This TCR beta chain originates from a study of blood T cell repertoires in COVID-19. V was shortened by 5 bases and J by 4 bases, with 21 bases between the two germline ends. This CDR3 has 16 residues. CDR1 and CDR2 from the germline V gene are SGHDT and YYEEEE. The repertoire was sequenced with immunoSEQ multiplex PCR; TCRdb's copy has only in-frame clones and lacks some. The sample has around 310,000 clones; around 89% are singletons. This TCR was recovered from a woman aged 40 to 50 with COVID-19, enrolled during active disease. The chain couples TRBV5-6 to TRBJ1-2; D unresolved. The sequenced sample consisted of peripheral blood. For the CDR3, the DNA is TGTGCCAGCAGAGGGAGGCTGGGGAGCATCCGCTATGGCTACACCTTC. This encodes CASRGRLGSIRYGYTF.